The 24 T cell receptor beta chains in this list originate from one sample, sequenced in a study of CD8+ T cells in alopecia areata. After isolation, RNA underwent reverse transcription to generate cDNA as the sequencing template. The protocol was immunoSEQ multiplex PCR, while the TCRdb copy is restricted to in-frame clones and leaves out a portion. Altogether some 82,000 clones are present, roughly half being singletons, with the ten largest covering about 6%. Input material: NKG2D-high CD8+ T cells sorted from blood. Receptors were obtained from a human donor with alopecia areata.

The V call is TRBV5-1, the J call TRBJ2-1, with 8 bases lining up with TRBD2. The germline gives CDR1 SGHRS, CDR2 YFSETQ. The trim removed 0 bases at V and 4 bases at J, leaving 12 bases unmatched. This CDR3 contains 18 residues. The CDR3 sequence is CASSLGPAGVPLYNEQFF. CDR3 coding DNA: TGCGCCAGCAGCTTGGGTCCAGCGGGAGTTCCACTTTACAATGAGCAGTTCTTC.

The V and J genes are TRBV27 and TRBJ2-7; tentatively, D is TRBD1 (5 bases). CDR1 is MNHEY, CDR2 SMNVEV, per germline (reference sequence). CDR3 length: 16 amino acids. Trimming took 0 bases from V and 8 from J, leaving 20 bases between them. The DNA for the CDR3 is TGTGCCAGCAGTTTATCGGGTGGGGTGGTAGGGGTAAAGCAGTACTTC. Its protein product is CASSLSGGVVGVKQYF.

The sample holds a few counts of this clone. V usage is TRBV28 and J usage is TRBJ2-7; D gene ambiguous. Deletions cut 4 bases from V and 7 bases from J, with 17 bases between. This CDR3 is built from 14 residues. CDR1 and CDR2 from the germline V gene are MDHEN and SYDVKM. CDR3 sequence: CASSWKLPPGEQYF. The CDR3 region has the DNA TGTGCCAGCAGTTGGAAACTGCCCCCTGGAGAGCAGTACTTC. Variable domain in full (rest from reference TRBV28 and TRBJ2-7): DVKVTQSSRYLVKRTGEKVFLECVQDMDHENMFWYRQDPGLGLRLIYFSYDVKMKEKGDIPEGYSVSREKKERFSLILESASTNQTSMYLCASSWKLPPGEQYFGPGTRLTVT.

The J gene is TRBJ2-7, the V gene TRBV7-8; possibly TRBD2 for D (6 bases). V was trimmed by 5 bases and J by 4 bases, leaving 18 bases between them. The CDR3 has 15 residues. Germline CDR1 reads SGHVS; CDR2 reads FQNEAQ. CDR3 nucleotides: TGTGCCAGCAGCCCGAGTTGGGGGGTAGGGTACGAGCAGTACTTC. This codes for CASSPSWGVGYEQYF.

The rearrangement joins TRBV23-1 to TRBJ2-5, with 7 positions matching TRBD1. TRBV23-1 is noted as an ORF with a role that remains uncertain. V lost 4 bases to trimming and J lost 2 bases; unmatched junction nucleotides: 13. This CDR3 is 17 amino acids long. CDR3 coding DNA: TGCGCCAGCAGTCGCCCCCAGACAGGGTTAGAGCAAGAGACCCAGTACTTC. This encodes CASSRPQTGLEQETQYF.

CDR3 protein: CAWSVPGRRETQYF. CDR3 in DNA: TGTGCCTGGAGTGTACCTGGGAGGAGAGAGACCCAGTACTTC. The chain carries TRBV30 and TRBJ2-5; tentative D call: TRBD2 (6 bases). Trimming removed 0 bases at V and 4 bases at J, with 12 bases between. Per the germline V gene, CDR1 is GTSNPN and CDR2 is SVGIG (reference sequence). The CDR3 loop spans 14 amino acids.

The rearrangement uses TRBV30 and TRBJ2-1; no definite D call. The germline V and J ends were trimmed by 0 bases and 0 bases, with 9 bases remaining between them. The CDR3 is made up of 15 amino acids. Germline V gene sequence: CDR1 GTSNPN, CDR2 SVGIG (reference sequence). The CDR3 protein is CAWSVAASSYNEQFF. As DNA, the CDR3 is TGTGCCTGGAGTGTAGCAGCGAGCTCCTACAATGAGCAGTTCTTC.

In its sample, this clone was seen a few times. This chain's CDR3 is CASSPNPGSGYTF. Written as DNA, the CDR3 is TGTGCCAGCAGTCCAAATCCAGGTAGTGGCTACACCTTC. The V and J genes are TRBV28 and TRBJ1-2; D is uncertain. This CDR3 contains 13 residues. CDR1 and CDR2 from the germline V gene are MDHEN and SYDVKM. Trimming shortened V by 5 bases and J by 7 bases, and 14 bases separated the two germline ends.

This clone was seen more than once but under ten times. The chain has TRBV23-1 and TRBJ1-5, with D uncertain. TRBV23-1 is reported as an ORF; its role is uncertain. Trimming pared 7 bases from V and 0 bases from J, leaving 7 bases between. The CDR3 is 13 residues long. CDR3 in DNA: TGCGCCAGCAACTCTATTAGCAATCAGCCCCAGCATTTT. Protein: CASNSISNQPQHF.

The chain carries TRBV7-2 and TRBJ2-7, with D hard to call. CDR1 and CDR2 (germline): SGHTA, FQGNSA. V dropped 4 bases and J dropped 3 bases, with 4 bases sitting between them. CDR3 size: 11 residues. The CDR3 region has the DNA TGTGCCAGCAGCTCAAACTACGAGCAGTACTTC. It specifies CASSSNYEQYF.

A word on this clone: This same CDR3 is encoded by further DNA sequences in the sample. This chain links TRBV29-1 with TRBJ2-7, with TRBD1 matching over 7 bases. The CDR3 extends over 11 amino acids. J was trimmed by 4 bases and V by 5 bases; bases with no gene match: 2. The germline CDR1 and CDR2 sequences are SQVTM and ANQGSEA. The CDR3 loop reads CSVHRGYEQYF. The DNA for the CDR3 is TGCAGCGTTCACAGGGGTTACGAGCAGTACTTC.

The chain has TRBV5-1 and TRBJ2-7; 7 bases match TRBD2. The junction had 2 bases not matched to a gene; V was cut back by 5 bases and J by 3 bases. CDR1 SGHRS and CDR2 YFSETQ come from the germline V gene. This CDR3 is built from 12 residues. The CDR3 is CASRAGSYEQYF. In nucleotides, the CDR3 is TGCGCCAGCAGAGCGGGGAGCTACGAGCAGTACTTC. Full variable domain (missing parts from reference TRBV5-1 and TRBJ2-7): KAGVTQTPRYLIKTRGQQVTLSCSPISGHRSVSWYQQTPGQGLQFLFEYFSETQRNKGNFPGRFSGRQFSNSRSEMNVSTLELGDSALYLCASRAGSYEQYFGPGTRLTVT.

The chain links TRBV28 to TRBJ1-6; no clear D. This CDR3 is 14 amino acids long. Trimming took 3 bases from V and 8 from J, leaving 11 bases between them. Germline CDR1 and CDR2: MDHEN and SYDVKM. CDR3 region: CASSFWLGHSPLHF. In DNA, the CDR3 is TGTGCCAGCAGTTTCTGGCTCGGGCATTCACCCCTCCACTTT.

This chain joins TRBV4-1 and TRBJ2-3; 9 nucleotides match TRBD2. From germline, CDR1 is MGHRA and CDR2 YSYEKL. The CDR3 runs to 16 residues. V gave up 0 bases and J gave up 4 bases; unmatched junction bases: 5. The CDR3 DNA sequence: TGCGCCAGCAGCCAAGATCCCAGCGGGGGGCCAGATACGCAGTATTTT. Translating gives CASSQDPSGGPDTQYF.

The rearrangement uses TRBV7-9 and TRBJ2-7; D may match TRBD1 or TRBD2 (5 bases each). The ends were cut back, 6 bases at V and 2 bases at J, with 8 bases in the middle. This CDR3 is 12 amino acids long. Per germline, CDR1 SEHNR and CDR2 FQNEAQ (reference sequence). CDR3 bases: TGTGCCAGCAGGCTGGGGGCCTACGAGCAGTACTTC. This gives the protein CASRLGAYEQYF.

V is TRBV5-1 and J is TRBJ2-5, with a tentative D call TRBD2 (6 bases). This CDR3 has 15 residues. The germline gives CDR1 SGHRS, CDR2 YFSETQ. V gave up 5 bases and J gave up 0 bases, with 14 bases separating them. As DNA, the CDR3 is TGCGCCAGCAGTTCCTACCGGGACTACCAAGAGACCCAGTACTTC. Translating gives CASSSYRDYQETQYF.

The chain is built from TRBV5-1 and TRBJ2-1; D gene ambiguous. The CDR3 contains 12 residues. Germline loops: CDR1 SGHRS, CDR2 YFSETQ. V was pared by 0 bases and J by 7 bases, with 5 bases between. The CDR3 reads CASSLGVNEQFF. In nucleotides, the CDR3 is TGCGCCAGCAGCTTGGGAGTGAATGAGCAGTTCTTC.

The chain combines TRBV29-1 with TRBJ2-3; D gene uncertain. The CDR3 sequence is 15 residues long. Germline V gene sequence: CDR1 SQVTM, CDR2 ANQGSEA. V lost 2 bases and J lost 2, with 14 bases in between. The CDR3 protein is CSVEWPDTYTDTQYF. CDR3 DNA sequence: TGCAGCGTTGAATGGCCAGATACCTACACAGATACGCAGTATTTT.

The chain is built from TRBV7-9 and TRBJ2-4; 12 nucleotides match TRBD1. Trimming at V came to 4 bases and at J to 7 bases, leaving 5 bases not matched to a gene. CDR1 SEHNR and CDR2 FQNEAQ come from the germline V gene (reference sequence). The CDR3 runs to 15 residues. CDR3 protein: CASSWGQGARNIQYF. The DNA of the CDR3 is TGTGCCAGCAGCTGGGGACAGGGGGCGCGGAACATTCAGTACTTC.

The J gene is TRBJ2-3, the V gene TRBV29-1, with D perhaps TRBD1 (6 bases). The CDR3 extends over 11 amino acids. Trimming took off 6 bases at V and 9 bases at J, with 13 bases between the two ends. The germline V gene has CDR1 SQVTM and CDR2 ANQGSEA. The CDR3 DNA follows: TGCAGCGTGATGGACAGCACGACGCAGTATTTT. Translation gives CSVMDSTTQYF.

The rearrangement joins TRBV5-6 to TRBJ2-7; no clear D. The V gene's germline CDR1 is SGHDT and CDR2 YYEEEE. The CDR3 extends over 13 amino acids. V was shortened by 1 base and J by 1 base, with 6 bases between the two germline ends. CDR3 in amino acids: CASSLTLSYEQYF. The CDR3, as DNA: TGTGCCAGCAGCTTGACACTTTCCTACGAGCAGTACTTC.

The genes are TRBV30 and TRBJ2-7; D possibly corresponds to TRBD1 (6 bases). CDR3 size: 14 residues. The germline V gene has CDR1 GTSNPN and CDR2 SVGIG (reference sequence). V lost 2 bases and J lost 5, with 16 bases in between. CDR3 residues: CAWSFVGHGDEQYF. The DNA of the CDR3 is TGTGCCTGGAGTTTTGTGGGACATGGGGACGAGCAGTACTTC.

This clone came up a few times. V usage is TRBV7-9 and J usage is TRBJ2-5, with D unclear. The germline V gene encodes CDR1 SEHNR and CDR2 FQNEAQ (reference sequence). V lost 2 bases and J 3 bases, leaving 10 bases between the germline ends. The CDR3 runs to 14 residues. For the CDR3, the DNA is TGTGCCAGCAGCTTACGTAACAGCGAAGAGACCCAGTACTTC. Protein sequence: CASSLRNSEETQYF.

The chain joins TRBV13 to TRBJ2-7; 9 bases fit TRBD1. The germline V gene encodes CDR1 PRHDT and CDR2 FYEKMQ (reference sequence). The CDR3 has 14 amino acids. J lost 4 bases, V lost 4 bases, and 5 bases had no gene match. The CDR3: CASSSGQGRYEQYF. CDR3 bases: TGTGCCAGCAGCTCCGGACAGGGGAGATACGAGCAGTACTTC. The whole variable domain, remainder taken from reference TRBV13 and TRBJ2-7, is AAGVIQSPRHLIKEKRETATLKCYPIPRHDTVYWYQQGPGQDPQFLISFYEKMQSDKGSIPDRFSAQQFSDYHSELNMSSLELGDSALYFCASSSGQGRYEQYFGPGTRLTVT.